This T cell receptor beta chain was captured in a study of blood T cell repertoires in COVID-19. Across the whole study: Acute-phase and convalescent COVID-19 samples originated in the United States, Italy and Spain. PBMCs, B-cell-depleted T cells, or T cells provided the cDNA or gDNA that made up the material.

In the authors' methods: From reference gene primer amplification, estimates of nucleated cell counts were derived. Sequenced by immunoSEQ multiplex PCR; TCRdb stores in-frame clones only, minus some. The V and J calls and clone size are taken from that table; D and trimming were inferred from the DNA. Counted here are 10,000 to 14,000 clones, approximately 89% occurring once; the ten biggest clones make up approximately 11%. The CDR3 extends over 14 amino acids. Trimming shortened V by 7 bases and J by 1 base, and 13 bases separated the two germline ends. Germline lookup yields CDR1 MDHEN and CDR2 SYDVKM.

The V and J genes are TRBV28 and TRBJ1-1; D might be TRBD1 (5 bases). The sequence came from a human donor in a cohort sampled during active COVID-19. Input material: peripheral blood. CDR3 loop: CASTLLTGNTEAFF. In nucleotides, the CDR3 is TGTGCCAGCACCCTCCTTACAGGGAACACTGAAGCTTTCTTT.